These 4 T cell receptor beta chains were all obtained from the same sample, sequenced in a study of control samples from healthy donors and cancer patients. Assay: immunoSEQ multiplex PCR; the TCRdb copy retains only in-frame clones and omits some. In the table there are roughly 150,000 clones, more than 85% of which are singletons. The sequenced sample consisted of blood. These receptors were taken from a woman aged 25 to 39 in good health.

The gene calls are TRBV27 and TRBJ1-5; D is ambiguous. V was pared by 0 bases and J by 4 bases, with 7 bases between. CDR3 length: 14 amino acids. Germline assignment: CDR1 MNHEY and CDR2 SMNVEV (reference sequence). Here the CDR3 DNA reads TGTGCCAGCAGTTTATCAGGGTTTAATCAGCCCCAGCATTTT. Translated, it gives CASSLSGFNQPQHF.

This clone was recorded once. The rearrangement joins TRBV4-1 to TRBJ2-4; D unresolved. The germline CDR1 and CDR2 sequences are MGHRA and YSYEKL. The CDR3 loop spans 15 amino acids. V gave up 0 bases and J gave up 0 bases, with 6 bases separating them. The CDR3 nucleotides are TGCGCCAGCAGCCAAGAACGGTCAGCCAAAAACATTCAGTACTTC. Translating it yields CASSQERSAKNIQYF.

CDR3 region: CASSPTSGSEKLFF. Written as DNA, the CDR3 is TGTGCCAGCTCACCGACTTCAGGGAGTGAAAAACTGTTTTTT. The rearrangement uses TRBV18 and TRBJ1-4; D might be TRBD1 (5 bases). V lost 3 bases, J lost 7 bases, and 12 bases lay in between. In germline, CDR1 is KGHSH, CDR2 LQKENI. CDR3 length: 14 amino acids.

Only one count was recorded for this clone. The J gene is TRBJ2-3, the V gene TRBV7-2, with 12 bases matching TRBD2. CDR1 and CDR2 (germline): SGHTA, FQGNSA. The CDR3 is made up of 18 amino acids. The V and J ends lost 5 bases and 5 bases, in that order; junction bases with no gene match: 14. The CDR3, as DNA: TGTGCCAGCAGCCACCCGACTAGCGGGAGTTGGGGGATAGATACGCAGTATTTT. Encoded protein: CASSHPTSGSWGIDTQYF.